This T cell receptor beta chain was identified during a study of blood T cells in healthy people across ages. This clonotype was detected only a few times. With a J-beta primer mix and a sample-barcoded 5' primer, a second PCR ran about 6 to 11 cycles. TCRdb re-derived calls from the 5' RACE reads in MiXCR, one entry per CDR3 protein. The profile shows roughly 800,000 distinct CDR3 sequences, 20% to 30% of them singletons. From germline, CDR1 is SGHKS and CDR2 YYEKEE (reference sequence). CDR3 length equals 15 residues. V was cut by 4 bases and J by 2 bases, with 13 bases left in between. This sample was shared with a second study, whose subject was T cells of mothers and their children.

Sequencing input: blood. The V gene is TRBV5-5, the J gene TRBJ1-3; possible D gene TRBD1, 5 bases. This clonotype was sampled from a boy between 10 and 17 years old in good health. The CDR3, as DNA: TGTGCCAGCAGCGCGACAGAGAGAACTGGAAACACCATATATTTT. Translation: CASSATERTGNTIYF.